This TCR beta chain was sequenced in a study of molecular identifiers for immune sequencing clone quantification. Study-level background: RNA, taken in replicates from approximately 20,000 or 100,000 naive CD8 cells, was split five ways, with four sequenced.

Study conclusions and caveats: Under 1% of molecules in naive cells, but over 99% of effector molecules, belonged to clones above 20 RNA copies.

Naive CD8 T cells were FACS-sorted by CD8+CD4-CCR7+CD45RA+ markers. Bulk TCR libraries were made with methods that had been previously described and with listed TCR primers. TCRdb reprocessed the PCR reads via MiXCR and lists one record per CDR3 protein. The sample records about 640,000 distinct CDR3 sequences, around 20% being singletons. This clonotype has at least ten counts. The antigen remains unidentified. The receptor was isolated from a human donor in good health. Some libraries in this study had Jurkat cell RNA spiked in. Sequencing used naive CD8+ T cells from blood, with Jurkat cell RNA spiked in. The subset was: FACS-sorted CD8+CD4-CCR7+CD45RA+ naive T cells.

As DNA, the CDR3 is TGTGCCAGCAGCCCGACCGGGACAGGGGATGCACATTCACCCCTCCACTTT. Protein sequence: CASSPTGTGDAHSPLHF. The V call is TRBV3-1, the J call TRBJ1-6; 10 nucleotides agree with TRBD1. J gave up 8 bases and V 4 bases, and 11 bases lay outside the gene matches. This CDR3 spans 17 amino acids. Germline assignment: CDR1 LGHDT and CDR2 YNNKEL (reference sequence).